This TCR beta chain was obtained from a study of post-analysis software for immune sequencing data. With respect to this clonotype: What it recognizes is unknown.

Study-wide findings and caveats: Several TRBV segments were more frequent in patients than controls; TRBV5-6, TRBV5-1 and TRBV20-1 belonged to this group. Multiple sclerosis patients had significantly lower normalized Chao1 diversity than controls. Co-batched samples clustered tightly together by F measure.

Trimming shortened V by 3 bases and J by 7 bases, and 18 bases separated the two germline ends. This CDR3 comprises 16 residues. Germline V lookup: CDR1 SGHVS, CDR2 FQNEAQ. The TCR beta cDNA libraries carried unique molecular identifiers. Using its own MiXCR run on the PCR reads, TCRdb lists one record per CDR3 protein. The table lists roughly 730,000 distinct CDR3 sequences, approximately 30% of them singletons, with around 0.55% in the top ten. The TCR originated in a girl aged 5 to 17 with multiple sclerosis. Input material: blood. This chain joins TRBV7-8 and TRBJ1-4; no definite D call. DNA for the CDR3: TGTGCCAGCAGCTTGGCGATCCTGCTAGGGAGTGAAAAACTGTTTTTT. Translated: CASSLAILLGSEKLFF.